The T cell receptor (beta chain) under discussion was sequenced for a study of T cells in tuberculosis (dated by TCRdb to 2016 to 2019). For the wider study: The study combined CD1B tetramers and high-throughput TCR immunosequencing to characterize T cells specific for the mycobacterial lipid antigen glucose monomycolate (GMM). In a South African clinical cohort, IGRA-negative adolescents, IGRA-positive adolescents with latent tuberculosis and adults with active tuberculosis were compared, with 9 to 10 people in each group. What the research found in general, with its limitations: Smaller NN-distances were partly driven by shorter CDR3-alpha lengths in active tuberculosis patients, and statistical significance was not reached for the TCR-beta difference. Clinical samples were selected based on the availability of cryopreserved specimens, with adults included as active tuberculosis cases and adolescents included as controls. Using GEM motif frequencies, a classifier achieved around 70% accuracy, whereas a classifier built on the diverse GMM-specific repertoire got to approximately 90% accuracy (AUROC 0.90). Active tuberculosis TCR-alpha repertoires showed smaller mean NN-distances to GMM-specific TCRs than IGRA-negative controls, suggesting clonal expansion of these TCRs.

The immunoSEQ multiplex PCR assay was used to generate TCR libraries, with TCR-beta and/or TCR-alpha/delta assays applied to each sample. Amplified TCR libraries were sequenced on the Illumina high-throughput platform. The original pipeline was this. Clustering and dimensionality reduction relied on pairwise TCRdist distances among GMM-specific receptors from T cells that were either sorted ex vivo or expanded in vitro. The score assigned to each clinical repertoire was mean NN-distance, meaning the average TCRdist to the nearest 10% of tetramer-positive reference sequences. GEM TCR motif frequency was computed as the fraction of unique TCRs matching known GEM sequences by V/J usage and CDR3 length. Linear discriminant analysis with leave-one-out cross-validation, implemented in scikit-learn, was used to classify active tuberculosis. Imported from immuneACCESS, the table was reduced by TCRdb to in-frame sequences with V and J called. These copies leave out some clones; in studies compared against another copy, an unresolved V gene accounts for under half, and the cause of the remainder is not known. D and trimming come from the DNA, and the V and J calls and clone size come from that table. This sample is represented by tens of thousands of clones; around 94% of them were singletons. The top ten hold roughly a sixth of the sample.

CDR1 and CDR2, per the germline V gene, are SGHTA and FQGTGA. From V the trimming removes 1 base and from J it removes 0 bases, while the gene matches leave 10 bases of the junction unaccounted for. The CDR3 holds 20 amino acids from the cysteine to the phenylalanine. The retained sequence is limited to the CDR3, 60 bases, with the frame set at the first base. At study entry, a tuberculin skin test and the QuantiFERON-TB GOLD In-Tube IGRA were used to screen adolescents for latent tuberculosis infection. Immunosequencing was performed on unsorted cryopreserved PBMC, with 90,000 to 100,000 T cells per clinical donor covered on average. Eleven high schools in the Worcester region of the Western Cape, South Africa, served as enrollment sites for adolescents aged 12 to 18 years. Ten or so M. tuberculosis-infected adolescents and approximately 10 uninfected adolescents, matched for age and sex, were selected. PBMC from adolescents were isolated by density centrifugation from freshly drawn heparinized blood and then cryopreserved.

With respect to this clone: Which antigen it targets is not known. Base-call qualities are not available, and no considerably larger clone is one nucleotide away.

The chain joins TRBV7-3 to TRBJ2-4; 12 junctional bases match TRBD2. The sequenced material came from PBMCs. The TCR was taken from a donor aged 10 to 29 with latent tuberculosis or without tuberculosis infection. Some clones in this sample may be carry-over from other donors' samples. The DNA is TGTGCCAGCAGCTTAATTATTGGACTAGCGGGACCACGAGCCAAAAACATTCAGTACTTC. Translated, this is CASSLIIGLAGPRAKNIQYF.